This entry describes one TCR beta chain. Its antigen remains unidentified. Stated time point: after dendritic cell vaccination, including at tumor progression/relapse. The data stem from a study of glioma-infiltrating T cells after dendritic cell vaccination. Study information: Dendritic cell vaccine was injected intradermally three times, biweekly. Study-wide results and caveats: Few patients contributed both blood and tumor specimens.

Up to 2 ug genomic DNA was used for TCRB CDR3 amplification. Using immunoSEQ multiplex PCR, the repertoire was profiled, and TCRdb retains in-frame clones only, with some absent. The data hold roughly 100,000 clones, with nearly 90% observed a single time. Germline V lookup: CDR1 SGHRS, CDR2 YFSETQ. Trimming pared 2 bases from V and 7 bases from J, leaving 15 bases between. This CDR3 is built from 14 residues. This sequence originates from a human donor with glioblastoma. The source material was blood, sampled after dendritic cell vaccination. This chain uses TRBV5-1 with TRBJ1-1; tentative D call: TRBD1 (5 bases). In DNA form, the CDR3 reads TGCGCCAGCAGCTTCATGACAGAAGACAATGAAGCTTTCTTT. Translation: CASSFMTEDNEAFF.